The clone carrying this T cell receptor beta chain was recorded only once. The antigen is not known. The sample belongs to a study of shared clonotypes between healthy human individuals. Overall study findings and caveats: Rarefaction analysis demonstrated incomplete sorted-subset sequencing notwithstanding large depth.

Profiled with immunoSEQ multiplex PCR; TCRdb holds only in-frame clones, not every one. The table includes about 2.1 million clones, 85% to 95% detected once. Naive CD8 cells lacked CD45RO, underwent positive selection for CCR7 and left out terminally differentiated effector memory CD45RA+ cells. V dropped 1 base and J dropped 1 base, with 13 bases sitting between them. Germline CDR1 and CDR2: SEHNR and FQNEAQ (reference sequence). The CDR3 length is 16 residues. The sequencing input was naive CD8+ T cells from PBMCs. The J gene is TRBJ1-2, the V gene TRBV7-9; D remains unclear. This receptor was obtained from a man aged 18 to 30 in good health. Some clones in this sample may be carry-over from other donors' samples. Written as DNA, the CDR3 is TGTGCCAGCAGCTTAGTCGGCGTACACCTTAACTATGGCTACACCTTC. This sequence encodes CASSLVGVHLNYGYTF.